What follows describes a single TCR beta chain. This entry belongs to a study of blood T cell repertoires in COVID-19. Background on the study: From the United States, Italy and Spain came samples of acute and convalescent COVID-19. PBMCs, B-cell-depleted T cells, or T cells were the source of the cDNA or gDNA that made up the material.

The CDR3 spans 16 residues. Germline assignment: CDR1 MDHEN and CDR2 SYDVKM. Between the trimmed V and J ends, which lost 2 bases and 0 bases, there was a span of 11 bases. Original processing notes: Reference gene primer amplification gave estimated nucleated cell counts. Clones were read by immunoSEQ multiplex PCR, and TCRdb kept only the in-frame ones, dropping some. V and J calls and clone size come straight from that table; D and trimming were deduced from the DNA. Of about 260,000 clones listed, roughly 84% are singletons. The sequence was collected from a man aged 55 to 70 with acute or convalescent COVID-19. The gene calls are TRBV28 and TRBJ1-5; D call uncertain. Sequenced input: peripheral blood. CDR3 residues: CASSLPKSYSNQPQHF. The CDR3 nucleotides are TGTGCCAGCAGTTTACCGAAATCCTATAGCAATCAGCCCCAGCATTTT.